The 10 T cell receptor beta chains below all came from one sample that was sequenced in a study of graft-versus-host responses after intestinal transplantation. The data were produced by immunoSEQ multiplex PCR, yet TCRdb's version contains in-frame clones alone and is incomplete. In the table there are about 93,000 clones, approximately 92% of which are singletons. These TCRs are of unknown antigen specificity. The sequencing used unstimulated CD8+ T cells sorted from spleen or lymph node cells, collected before intestinal transplant. All receptors come from a human donor who received an intestinal transplant.

The chain has TRBV27 and TRBJ2-1; 8 bases are a match to TRBD1. Trimming removed 1 base from V and 7 bases from J; junction bases left unmatched: 3. CDR1 MNHEY and CDR2 SMNVEV come from the germline V gene (reference sequence). The CDR3 runs to 14 residues. The CDR3 loop reads CASSLLGQGNEQFF. CDR3 nucleotide sequence: TGTGCCAGCAGTTTATTAGGACAGGGTAATGAGCAGTTCTTC.

This rearrangement joins TRBV6-1 to TRBJ2-3; no clear D. The length of the CDR3 is 13 residues. V was pared by 0 bases and J by 6 bases, with 7 bases between. CDR1 MNHNS and CDR2 SASEGT come from the germline V gene. The CDR3 sequence is CASSEAPEDTQYF. CDR3 coding DNA: TGTGCCAGCAGTGAAGCACCCGAGGATACGCAGTATTTT.

The chain joins TRBV6-1 to TRBJ2-5; tentative D call: TRBD2 (5 bases). Germline CDR1 is MNHNS and CDR2 is SASEGT. The CDR3 is 14 residues long. Deletions cut 6 bases from V and 5 bases from J, with 16 bases between. CDR3 amino acids: CASSEIASGETQYF. For the CDR3, the DNA is TGTGCCAGCAGCGAGATAGCGTCGGGGGAGACCCAGTACTTC.

V and J are TRBV6-5 and TRBJ2-7; no clear D. The germline V gene encodes CDR1 MNHEY and CDR2 SVGAGI. The ends were cut back, 6 bases at V and 2 bases at J, with 17 bases in the middle. The CDR3 length is 15 residues. DNA of the CDR3: TGTGCCAGCAGCCCCGGCGTTGAGGCACCCTACGAGCAGTACTTC. This sequence encodes CASSPGVEAPYEQYF.

J is TRBJ1-1 and V is TRBV6-6, with TRBD1 matching 9 bases. The germline V gene encodes CDR1 MNHNY and CDR2 SVGAGI (reference sequence). The V segment lost 4 bases and the J segment 4 bases; nucleotides outside the gene matches: 4. This CDR3 spans 14 amino acids. The chain's CDR3 is CASSLTGGITEAFF. The CDR3 DNA sequence: TGTGCCAGCAGTTTAACAGGGGGCATCACTGAAGCTTTCTTT.

This clone appeared once. This rearrangement joins TRBV7-3 to TRBJ1-1; 7 bases fit TRBD1. Germline-derived CDR1 and CDR2 are SGHTA and FQGTGA. V shed 0 bases, J shed 5 bases, and the junction held 3 bases outside the gene matches. The CDR3 totals 14 residues. The CDR3 loop reads CASSLTGGGTEAFF. The CDR3 coding sequence is TGTGCCAGCAGCTTAACAGGGGGCGGAACTGAAGCTTTCTTT.

Turning to this clone: The germline gene is not matched at one end of the junction; a read error may be the cause. The rearrangement uses TRBV9 and TRBJ2-7; tentatively, D is TRBD2 (6 bases). The CDR3 has 16 residues. CDR1 and CDR2 from the germline V gene are SGDLS and YYNGEE. In DNA form, the CDR3 reads TGTGCCAGCAGCGTACCTCCGAATCGGGGGTTCCGAGCAGTGGACTTC. This gives the protein CASSVPPNRGFRAVDF.

This chain connects TRBV6-1 to TRBJ2-7; 8 nucleotides agree with TRBD1. CDR1 and CDR2 from the germline V gene are MNHNS and SASEGT. The junction had 10 bases not matched to a gene; V was cut back by 6 bases and J by 3 bases. CDR3 length: 15 residues. CDR3 region: CASRSRGLEGYEQYF. CDR3 DNA: TGTGCCAGCAGGAGCAGGGGGCTAGAAGGCTACGAGCAGTACTTC.

The chain recombines TRBV27 with TRBJ2-3; D is perhaps TRBD2 (5 bases). Germline CDR1 and CDR2: MNHEY and SMNVEV (reference sequence). V lost 2 bases to trimming and J lost 0 bases, with 9 bases between them. This CDR3 is built from 15 residues. CDR3 amino acids: CASSLLQRSTDTQYF. Written as DNA, the CDR3 is TGTGCCAGCAGTTTACTCCAGCGGAGCACAGATACGCAGTATTTT.

The chain has TRBV5-1 and TRBJ2-7; perhaps TRBD1 as D (5 bases). The ends were cut back, 6 bases at V and 2 bases at J, with 9 bases in the middle. This CDR3 comprises 12 residues. Germline CDR1 is SGHRS and CDR2 is YFSETQ. CDR3 loop: CASTETAYEQYF. As DNA, the CDR3 is TGCGCCAGCACAGAGACAGCCTACGAGCAGTACTTC.